This TCR beta chain originates from a study of cytomegalovirus exposure and HLA in healthy donors. About the research overall: The same platform as the approximately 670 first-cohort repertoires was used for the 100 to 150 validation repertoires, a later analysis reported. Study-level points and caveats: Three CMV-associated chains were confirmed in vitro to be specific for CMV antigens. Whilst most TCR sequences proved rare, a subset of public TCRs occurred across many donors. A list of 150 or so TCR beta chains associated with cytomegalovirus was given.

Concerning this clone: Its antigen is unidentified.

Per the germline V gene, CDR1 is SGHNT and CDR2 is YYREEE (reference sequence). The CDR3 has 15 residues. V was cut by 4 bases and J by 0 bases, with 10 bases left in between. Measured with immunoSEQ multiplex PCR; TCRdb has only the in-frame clones, and not every one. Found here are around 170,000 clones, 70% to 90% of them singletons; the top ten hold around 3%. Sequencing was done on a sample of PBMCs. V is TRBV5-4 and J is TRBJ1-4; the D gene is possibly TRBD1 (5 bases). This TCR derives from a man between 18 and 29 years old in good health and CMV-seronegative. The DNA for the CDR3 is TGTGCCAGCAGCGTTGACAGAGCAACTAATGAAAAACTGTTTTTT. Protein sequence: CASSVDRATNEKLFF. The complete variable domain, with remaining parts taken from reference TRBV5-4 and TRBJ1-4, reads ETGVTQSPTHLIKTRGQQVTLRCSSQSGHNTVSWYQQALGQGPQFIFQYYREEENGRGNFPPRFSGLQFPNYSSELNVNALELDDSALYLCASSVDRATNEKLFFGSGTQLSVL.